This T cell receptor beta chain was identified during a study of radiotherapy plus CTLA-4 blockade in lung cancer. Study in general: Among all patients, more than 15% showed objective responses, while roughly 34% had disease control.

Profiling relied on immunoSEQ multiplex PCR, and the TCRdb table lists in-frame clones only, not all of them. This sample carries approximately 95,000 clones, approximately 78% of them seen once, and the ten largest clones take roughly 3.5%. On this clone: What it recognizes is unknown.

Study-level findings and limits: It was early blood T cell clone dynamics, with interferon-beta, that reportedly best predicted response.

Those patients who had chemo-refractory metastatic non-small-cell lung cancer were given focal radiation along with CTLA-4 blockade through ipilimumab. Germline CDR1 is MGHDK and CDR2 is SYGVNS. This CDR3 is 17 amino acids long. V lost 3 bases and J lost 1; bases outside the gene matches: 5. The origin of this receptor is a human donor with non-small cell lung cancer who had a partial response to radiotherapy plus ipilimumab. The material sequenced was peripheral blood, taken from a patient treated with radiotherapy plus ipilimumab. The chain links TRBV25-1 to TRBJ2-2, with 10 bases lining up with TRBD2. The DNA of the CDR3 is TGTGCCAGCAGTGACCCCCTAGCGGGAGAGAACACCGGGGAGCTGTTTTTT. Translated: CASSDPLAGENTGELFF. Full variable domain (missing parts from reference TRBV25-1 and TRBJ2-2): EADIYQTPRYLVIGTGKKITLECSQTMGHDKMYWYQQDPGMELHLIHYSYGVNSTEKGDLSSESTVSRIRTEHFPLTLESARPSHTSQYLCASSDPLAGENTGELFFGEGSRLTVL.